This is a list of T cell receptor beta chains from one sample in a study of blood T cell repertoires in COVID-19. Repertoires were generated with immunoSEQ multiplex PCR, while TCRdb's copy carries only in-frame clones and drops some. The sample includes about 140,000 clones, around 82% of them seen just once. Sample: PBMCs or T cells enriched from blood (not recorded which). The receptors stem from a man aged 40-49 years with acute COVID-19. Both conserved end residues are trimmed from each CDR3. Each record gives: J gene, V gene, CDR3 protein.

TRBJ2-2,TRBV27,ASSPLRAGLAENTGELF
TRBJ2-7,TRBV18,ASSPISGYEQY
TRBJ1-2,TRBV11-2,ASSDHRKGRGGYT
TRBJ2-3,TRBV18,ASSTRQGAVSTDTQY
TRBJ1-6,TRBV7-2,ASSLVGGRGSYNSPLH
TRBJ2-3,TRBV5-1,ASRTGTDADTQY
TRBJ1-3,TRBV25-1,ASSPPPGQGYGNTIY
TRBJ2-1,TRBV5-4,ASSLGGARRAYNEQF
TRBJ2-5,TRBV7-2,ASSPQQGKETQY
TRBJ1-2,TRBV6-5,ASSRGEGYGYT